What follows are 20 T cell receptor beta chains derived from one specimen sequenced in a study of T cell responses to AZD1222 COVID-19 vaccine. TCRdb's table, derived via immunoSEQ multiplex PCR, lists solely in-frame clones and lacks some. This repertoire shows 95,000 to 150,000 clones, 88% found once; its top ten account for 4% to 5.5%. Sequenced here: peripheral blood, sampled on day 0 of AZD1222 vaccination. These receptors originate from an adult in good health.

The chain links TRBV12-3 or TRBV12-4 to TRBJ2-1, with unresolved D. V was clipped by 5 bases and J by 10 bases, with 9 bases between them. The CDR3 contains 11 residues. The CDR3 loop reads CASSGRGEQFF. In DNA form, the CDR3 reads TGTGCCAGCAGTGGCCGCGGCGAGCAGTTCTTC.

This chain joins TRBV18 and TRBJ1-2; 8 bases fit TRBD1. Trimming at V came to 5 bases and at J to 8 bases, leaving 7 bases not matched to a gene. The CDR3 loop spans 13 amino acids. Germline V gene sequence: CDR1 KGHSH, CDR2 LQKENI. This CDR3 is CASSDGQGGGYTF. In DNA form, the CDR3 reads TGTGCCAGCTCAGACGGACAGGGAGGAGGCTACACCTTC.

The V gene is TRBV28, the J gene TRBJ1-1; TRBD1 matches 9 bases. With 5 bases clipped from V and 6 bases from J, the junction kept 10 bases outside the gene matches. The length of the CDR3 is 15 residues. Germline values: CDR1 MDHEN, CDR2 SYDVKM. The CDR3 nucleotides are TGTGCCAGCAGTCCCCCGGGACAGGGTTCACCTGAAGCTTTCTTT. It encodes CASSPPGQGSPEAFF.

The genes are TRBV11-2 and TRBJ1-2; no definite D call. From germline, CDR1 is SGHAT and CDR2 FQNNGV. Trimming removed 1 base from V and 7 bases from J, with 13 bases in between. The CDR3 has 14 residues. In DNA form, the CDR3 reads TGTGCCAGCAGCTTAGGTACGGACCGGTCTGGCTACACCTTC. Encoded protein: CASSLGTDRSGYTF.

The chain uses TRBV10-3 and TRBJ1-2; the match to TRBD1 covers 8 bases. The CDR3 contains 12 residues. Germline V gene sequence: CDR1 ENHRY, CDR2 SYGVKD. After removal of 11 bases from V and 3 bases from J, the junction contained 5 bases not matched to a gene. The CDR3 region has the DNA TGTGCCGCGCAGACAGGGGACTATGGCTACACCTTC. It encodes CAAQTGDYGYTF.

The chain has TRBV6-1 and TRBJ1-5; D not certain. This CDR3 contains 14 residues. V gave up 1 base and J gave up 4 bases, with 8 bases separating them. Per germline, CDR1 MNHNS and CDR2 SASEGT. CDR3 sequence: CASSEGVGNQPQHF. Written as DNA, the CDR3 is TGTGCCAGCAGTGAAGGAGTCGGGAATCAGCCCCAGCATTTT.

The gene calls are TRBV4-3 and TRBJ1-2; D perhaps matches TRBD1 (6 bases). Germline V gives CDR1 LGHNA, CDR2 YSLEER. This CDR3 region has 14 residues. The V and J ends lost 1 base and 4 bases respectively, with 10 bases between them. The CDR3 sequence: CASSQVGGPYGYTF. The CDR3 DNA sequence: TGCGCCAGCAGCCAAGTCGGGGGCCCCTATGGCTACACCTTC.

The chain carries TRBV7-2 and TRBJ2-5, with a weak D call TRBD2 (5 bases). V shed 6 bases and J shed 6 bases, with 14 bases lying between them. From germline, CDR1 is SGHTA and CDR2 FQGNSA. The CDR3 has 13 amino acids. The CDR3 DNA sequence: TGTGCCAGCAGTTGGTTACGGGGTCAGACCCAGTACTTC. This sequence encodes CASSWLRGQTQYF.

The chain is built from TRBV7-3 and TRBJ1-6, with a possible D match to TRBD1 (6 bases). This CDR3 spans 16 amino acids. Trimming pared 5 bases from V and 7 bases from J, leaving 18 bases between. In germline, CDR1 is SGHTA, CDR2 FQGTGA. The CDR3 region has the DNA TGTGCCAGCAGCCTAGGTCCCCGGACAGTGAATTCACCCCTCCACTTT. It codes for CASSLGPRTVNSPLHF.

This chain joins TRBV10-3 and TRBJ1-1, with D tentatively TRBD1 (5 bases). The CDR3 covers 15 residues. V was cut by 6 bases and J by 1 base, with 15 bases left in between. Germline lookup yields CDR1 ENHRY and CDR2 SYGVKD. The CDR3 DNA reads TGTGCCATCAGCATATCCGGGACGGGGAACACTGAAGCTTTCTTT. As protein: CAISISGTGNTEAFF.

V is TRBV7-2 and J is TRBJ2-1; 10 bases are a match to TRBD2. This CDR3 is 16 amino acids long. Trimming cost V 2 bases and J 12 bases; bases outside gene matches: 13. The V gene's germline CDR1 is SGHTA and CDR2 FQGNSA. The CDR3 sequence is CASSLNSGGLVIGQFF. The CDR3 coding sequence is TGTGCCAGCAGCTTAAATAGCGGGGGGCTCGTTATTGGGCAGTTCTTC.

The chain is built from TRBV20-1 and TRBJ1-4; possibly TRBD1 for D (6 bases). Trimming removed 3 bases at V and 7 bases at J, with 12 bases between. Germline CDR1 DFQATT, CDR2 SNEGSKA (reference sequence). The CDR3 is 13 amino acids. The CDR3 nucleotides read TGCAGTGCTAGTGAGGGGGGGACTGAAAAACTGTTTTTT. Translating gives CSASEGGTEKLFF.

The rearrangement links TRBV2 to TRBJ1-2; D gene unclear. The length of the CDR3 is 14 residues. Germline CDR1 SNHLY, CDR2 FYNNEI. V dropped 7 bases and J dropped 8 bases, with 20 bases sitting between them. This chain's CDR3 is CASTAGVFQRGYTF. The CDR3 DNA sequence: TGTGCCAGCACCGCCGGGGTCTTTCAACGCGGCTACACCTTC.

There are a few counts of this clone. The J gene is TRBJ1-1, the V gene TRBV2, with D unclear. V lost 6 bases and J 2 bases, leaving 10 bases between the germline ends. Germline CDR1 reads SNHLY; CDR2 reads FYNNEI. The CDR3 covers 13 residues. CDR3 bases: TGTGCCAGCAGGGAGATCCTCAACACTGAAGCTTTCTTT. Translated: CASREILNTEAFF.

The chain uses TRBV27 and TRBJ1-1; 10 bases agree with TRBD1. V shed 5 bases and J 1 base; nucleotides not matched to a gene: 7. This CDR3 has 16 residues. CDR1 and CDR2 (germline): MNHEY, SMNVEV (reference sequence). CDR3 amino acids: CASSHWTGGGNTEAFF. As DNA, the CDR3 is TGTGCCAGCAGTCACTGGACAGGGGGTGGGAACACTGAAGCTTTCTTT.

The rearrangement joins TRBV23-1 to TRBJ2-5; possible D gene TRBD2, 6 bases. TRBV23-1 is placed among ORFs of uncertain function. The CDR3 is 14 amino acids. Trimming cost V 3 bases and J 3 bases, with 11 bases left between them. The CDR3 spells CASSHGGVEETQYF. The CDR3 DNA reads as TGCGCCAGCAGTCACGGCGGGGTCGAAGAGACCCAGTACTTC.

The V and J genes are TRBV6-5 and TRBJ2-3; 11 positions match TRBD2. The trim removed 6 bases at V and 7 bases at J, leaving 6 bases unmatched. The CDR3 runs to 14 residues. Per germline, CDR1 MNHEY and CDR2 SVGAGI. CDR3 sequence (DNA): TGTGCCAGCAGATTGACTAGCGGGGTGTATACGCAGTATTTT. Translated, it gives CASRLTSGVYTQYF.

The CDR3 loop is CASSSGTYTDTQYF. The CDR3 DNA reads as TGCGCCAGCAGCTCCGGGACTTACACAGATACGCAGTATTTT. This chain uses TRBV5-1 with TRBJ2-3; tentatively, D is TRBD2 (6 bases). V was clipped by 3 bases and J by 2 bases, with 10 bases between them. CDR3 length: 14 residues. Germline loops: CDR1 SGHRS, CDR2 YFSETQ.

The V gene is TRBV9, the J gene TRBJ1-1; maybe TRBD1 (6 bases). V was shortened by 2 bases and J by 1 base, with 12 bases between the two germline ends. CDR1 SGDLS and CDR2 YYNGEE come from the germline V gene. The length of the CDR3 is 15 residues. This chain's CDR3 is CASSVLPTGNTEAFF. The CDR3, as DNA: TGTGCCAGCAGCGTTCTCCCGACAGGGAACACTGAAGCTTTCTTT.

The rearrangement links TRBV19 to TRBJ1-4, with 8 bases aligning to TRBD1. The CDR3 loop spans 15 amino acids. The V segment lost 5 bases and the J segment 7 bases; nucleotides outside the gene matches: 9. Germline loops: CDR1 LNHDA, CDR2 SQIVND (reference sequence). CDR3 sequence reads: CASSPVPGQAEKLFF. The CDR3 DNA sequence: TGTGCCAGTAGTCCCGTGCCGGGACAGGCTGAAAAACTGTTTTTT.